This T cell receptor beta chain stems from a study of blood T cell repertoires in COVID-19. Across the whole study: Sample material is recorded as cDNA or gDNA derived from T cells, B-cell-depleted T cells, or PBMCs.

This CDR3 comprises 14 residues. CDR1 and CDR2 (germline): SGHAT, FQNNGV. V gave up 5 bases and J gave up 4 bases; unmatched junction bases: 7. Per the authors' pipeline: The authors estimated nucleated cell counts from reference gene primer amplification. Method: immunoSEQ multiplex PCR; TCRdb's copy keeps in-frame clones and lacks some. V, J and clone size are taken as reported in that table, and D and trimming were inferred from the DNA itself. The table includes roughly 220,000 clones, around 84% detected once. This clonotype originated in a man aged 30 to 45 with active or convalescent COVID-19. Sample: peripheral blood. The chain recombines TRBV11-2 with TRBJ1-2; 7 positions match TRBD1. CDR3 DNA: TGTGCCAGCAGCCGCGGGACAGTACTCTATGGCTACACCTTC. This gives the protein CASSRGTVLYGYTF.